The subject of this entry is one T cell receptor beta chain. This clonotype has a handful of counts. The target of this receptor is not known. Within one base of it there is no much larger clone, and no base qualities were kept. Every donor in the study was a healthy Caucasian. Three pairs of female monozygotic twins, all aged about 18 to 30 years, were included in the twin cohort. The RNA used for TCR libraries was isolated from peripheral blood mononuclear cells. Libraries were built with 5' RACE. TCRdb shows the sequencer as Illumina HiSeq 2000. A universal primer binding site was added through template switching, and the final cDNA carried a unique molecular identifier so that TCR cDNA molecules could be counted accurately. Specific primers in the conserved constant-segment region were used to synthesize first-strand cDNA for TCR alpha and beta chains. To control for contamination, each cDNA library was double barcoded with a SMART-Mk sample barcode plus Illumina barcodes. TruSeq adapter sequences along with Illumina sample barcodes were introduced in two successive PCR steps. Sequencing of the TCR alpha and beta cDNA libraries was done on the Illumina HiSeq platform using custom primers. Processing in the source paper ran as follows. MiGEC was used to process raw reads and extract unique molecular identifiers, and MiXCR was used to find CDR3 positions. Recombination models were inferred per individual with the repgenHMM and IGoR tools using an EM algorithm. The tcR package in R was used for shared clonotype analysis, with sharing normalized by the product of cloneset sizes. Out-of-frame nonproductive sequences were analyzed to study raw recombination free of thymic and clonal selection effects. TCRdb reran the public reads through fastp at Q25 and MiXCR, keeping productive beta chains. Rows with one shared CDR3 protein collapse into an entry with the most common genes and DNA. The V and J calls reflect TCRdb's pipeline rather than the authors' work. For this sample there are some 790,000 distinct CDR3 sequences; 18% appear just once. Clones ranked in the top ten supply 13% of the sample.

The CDR3 starts with the cysteine, ends with the phenylalanine, and has 14 residues. This entry keeps only the CDR3 DNA: 42 bases, framed from base 1. V is clipped by 0 bases and J by 6 bases, and the sequence between their germline boundaries is 12 bases long. For CDR1 and CDR2, the germline V gene lists MNHEY and SVGAGI. This sample is part of a study of identical twins (TCRdb year 2016). Describing the broader study: To test whether fetal clonotypes persist, the study used deep sequencing on TCR alpha and beta repertoires from monozygotic twins, unrelated adults of various ages, and cord blood. To rule out contamination, replicate twin experiments were performed at different times with different library preparation protocols.

What the study reported, not specific to this receptor: Compared with coincidental sharing between unrelated individuals, out-of-frame TCR alpha sequences shared between twins had an excess of sequences with low generation probability. Because the same donors could not be followed over many years, the conclusions relied on cross-sectional statistical analysis. A weaker excess of twin sharing was found in beta out-of-frame sequences because the signal-to-noise ratio was lowered by fewer shared sequences. Recombination models systematically underestimated out-of-frame TCR alpha sharing in monozygotic twins but agreed with sharing between unrelated individuals. Abundant cord blood beta clonotypes had fewer insertions, young adult naive repertoires showed a similar but weaker trend, and memory repertoires showed no such trend. Invariant T cells such as MAIT and iNKT could partly confound zero-insertion analyses, although diverse VJ usage argued against such confounding for most clonotypes.

The same sample was also studied in work on T cells expressing NK-cell markers. As the second study states: Fewer than ten donors provided sorted CD3+CD56+NKG2C+, CD3+CD56+NKG2C- and CD3+CD56-NKG2C+ T-cell subsets, whose TCR beta-chain repertoires were profiled. Of the eight sequenced donors, seven were found to be HCMV-seropositive and one was found to be HCMV-seronegative. To restrict sorting to alphabetaTCR-expressing T cells, an anti-gammadeltaTCR antibody was added in several experiments. For six donors, the dominant CD3+CD56+NKG2C+ clonotypes were among the top 10 CD8+ clonotypes and accounted for roughly 1.0-7.5% of CD8+ T cells. Those dominant clonotypes were again the most abundant among CD3+CD56-NKG2C+ cells in four donors, at roughly 25-65%. Whether the expanded NKG2C-expressing T cell clones were specific for HCMV antigens remained unclear. The study sequenced eight donors, all healthy volunteers chosen at random: three men and five women. HCMV-specific IgG was detected in serum with a commercial ELISA kit to determine HCMV serostatus. For roughly 6 donors, bulk peripheral blood T-cell repertoires were also sequenced from unsorted PBMC. Reads were demultiplexed and grouped by UMI with MIGEC, and clonotypes were assembled and quantified with MiTCR. To exclude erroneous sequences, any TCR cDNA sequence not supported by at least two reads was discarded. The tcR package was used for downstream repertoire analysis, with clonotypes matched between fractions based on CDR3 nucleotide sequence plus V segment. VDJmatch was used to annotate antigen specificity against VDJdb, with one amino acid substitution in CDR3 permitted.

The chain links TRBV6-5 with TRBJ2-7, with no confident D gene call. The material sequenced was PBMCs. The clonotype comes from a woman between 18 and 30 years old in good health. The DNA sequence follows: TGTGCCAGCAGTTACTCGACGGTGCGACTCGAGCAGTACTTC. It is translated as CASSYSTVRLEQYF.